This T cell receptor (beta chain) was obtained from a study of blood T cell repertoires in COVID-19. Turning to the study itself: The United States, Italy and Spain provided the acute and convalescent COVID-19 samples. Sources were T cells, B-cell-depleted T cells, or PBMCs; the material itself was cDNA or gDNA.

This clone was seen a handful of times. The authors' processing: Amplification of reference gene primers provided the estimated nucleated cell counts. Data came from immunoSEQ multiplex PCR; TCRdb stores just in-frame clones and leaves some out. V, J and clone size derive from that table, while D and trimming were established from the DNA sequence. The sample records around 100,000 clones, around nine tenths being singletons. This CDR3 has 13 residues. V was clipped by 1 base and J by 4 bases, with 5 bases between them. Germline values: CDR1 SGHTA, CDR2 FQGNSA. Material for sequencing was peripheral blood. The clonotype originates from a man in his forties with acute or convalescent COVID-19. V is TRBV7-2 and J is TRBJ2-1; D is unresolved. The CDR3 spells CASSLVSYNEQFF. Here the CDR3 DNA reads TGTGCCAGCAGCTTAGTCTCTTACAATGAGCAGTTCTTC.